The rows below give T cell receptor beta chains drawn from one sample of a study of T cell responses to AZD1222 COVID-19 vaccine. Data came from immunoSEQ multiplex PCR; TCRdb stores just in-frame clones and leaves some out. The sample lists fewer than 140,000 clones, roughly 87% seen once, with 7.5% to 9% in the top ten. The sample in question was peripheral blood, obtained 28 days after the second AZD1222 dose. The receptors stem from an adult who received the AZD1222 COVID-19 vaccine. The CDR3 runs from the conserved cysteine through the conserved F or W. D genes are given only for firm matches. The size entry is marked missing in some rows and otherwise reads once, few, many or a size class.

clone_size	d_call	v_call	j_call	cdr3_aa	cdr3_nt
NA	TRBD1	TRBV14	TRBJ1-2	CASSQTGTGISRGYTF	TGTGCCAGCAGCCAAACCGGGACAGGGATATCGCGAGGCTACACCTTC
NA	NA	TRBV10-3	TRBJ1-2	CAISGTDYGYTF	TGTGCCATCAGTGGGACAGATTATGGCTACACCTTC
once	NA	TRBV18	TRBJ2-7	CASSPPGAGEQYF	TGTGCCAGCTCACCACCGGGGGCTGGGGAGCAGTACTTC
NA	TRBD1	TRBV4-3	TRBJ1-5	CASSQGAGQGYQPQHF	TGCGCCAGCAGCCAAGGAGCAGGACAGGGCTATCAGCCCCAGCATTTT
few	NA	TRBV6-5	TRBJ2-7	CASSLKGMTYEQYF	TGTGCCAGCAGTTTGAAAGGGATGACCTACGAGCAGTACTTC
NA	NA	TRBV7-2	TRBJ2-2	CASSLETGVANTGELFF	TGTGCCAGCAGCTTAGAGACGGGGGTGGCGAACACCGGGGAGCTGTTTTTT
NA	TRBD1	TRBV19	TRBJ2-7	CASSILPGGPHEQYF	TGTGCCAGTAGTATTTTGCCAGGGGGCCCCCACGAGCAGTACTTC
NA	TRBD2	TRBV5-1	TRBJ2-7	CASSLTWTGGSEQYF	TGCGCCAGCAGCTTGACGTGGACCGGGGGGAGCGAGCAGTACTTC
NA	NA	TRBV18	TRBJ2-3	CASSSARDTQYF	TGTGCCAGCTCGTCCGCGAGAGATACGCAGTATTTT
once	TRBD1	TRBV5-1	TRBJ1-2	CASSLDRGRYGYTF	TGCGCCAGCAGCTTGGACAGGGGAAGGTATGGCTACACCTTC
once	NA	TRBV29-1	TRBJ1-5	CSVAGGSHSNQPQHF	TGCAGCGTTGCGGGGGGGTCCCATAGCAATCAGCCCCAGCATTTT
NA	NA	TRBV7-9	TRBJ1-2	CASSSETSGYTF	TGTGCCAGCAGCTCGGAAACATCTGGCTACACCTTC
once	TRBD1	TRBV7-9	TRBJ1-1	CASSAPTGAEAFF	TGTGCCAGCAGCGCACCGACAGGGGCTGAAGCTTTCTTT
NA	NA	TRBV7-3	TRBJ2-6	CASTPRGPLSSGANVLTF	TGTGCCAGCACCCCTCGGGGCCCCCTTAGCTCTGGGGCCAACGTCCTGACTTTC
NA	TRBD1	TRBV6-5	TRBJ2-7	CASSLDREVFREQYF	TGTGCCAGCAGCCTGGACAGGGAGGTGTTTCGGGAGCAGTACTTC
NA	NA	TRBV15	TRBJ1-1	CATSRAGTPGTGTEAFF	TGTGCCACCAGCAGAGCAGGGACACCTGGTACGGGCACTGAAGCTTTCTTT
NA	NA	TRBV7-3	TRBJ1-1	CASSLGTNTEAFF	TGTGCCAGCAGCTTAGGGACAAACACTGAAGCTTTCTTT
NA	NA	TRBV4-2	TRBJ2-1	CASSQPAGATNEQFF	TGTGCCAGCAGCCAACCCGCGGGGGCCACCAATGAGCAGTTCTTC
few	NA	TRBV18	TRBJ2-1	CASSLDWTEQFF	TGTGCCAGCTCACTTGACTGGACCGAGCAGTTCTTC
NA	TRBD2	TRBV14	TRBJ2-1	CASSPAKGGRLAGINEQFF	TGTGCCAGCAGCCCAGCCAAGGGGGGCAGGCTAGCGGGGATCAATGAGCAGTTCTTC
NA	NA	TRBV30	TRBJ2-1	CAWSDGAGTPGNEQFF	TGTGCCTGGAGTGACGGGGCAGGGACCCCCGGCAATGAGCAGTTCTTC
few	TRBD2	TRBV7-3	TRBJ2-1	CASSNTGLAGARGANEQFF	TGTGCCAGCAGCAATACGGGACTAGCGGGGGCCCGGGGGGCCAATGAGCAGTTCTTC
NA	TRBD2	TRBV6-5	TRBJ2-1	CASKTTSALHEQFF	TGTGCCAGCAAGACGACTAGCGCACTCCATGAGCAGTTCTTC
NA	NA	TRBV7-3	TRBJ2-3	CASSLEGAGRTGRAQYF	TGTGCCAGCAGCTTAGAGGGGGCGGGGCGCACCGGGAGGGCGCAATATTTT
NA	TRBD2	TRBV24-1	TRBJ2-7	CATSDFTSGGYEQYF	TGTGCCACCAGTGATTTTACTAGCGGGGGCTACGAGCAGTACTTC
NA	TRBD2	TRBV6-4	TRBJ2-2	CASSGTSGDTGELFF	TGTGCCAGCAGTGGGACTAGCGGGGACACCGGGGAGCTGTTTTTT
NA	NA	TRBV5-1	TRBJ1-6	CASSLVSGSGYNSPLHF	TGCGCCAGCAGCTTGGTTTCGGGGAGCGGATATAATTCACCCCTCCACTTT
NA	TRBD2	TRBV9	TRBJ2-6	CASSVALRTPMGGSSGANVLTF	TGTGCCAGCAGCGTAGCCCTTAGGACCCCTATGGGGGGGAGCTCTGGGGCCAACGTCCTGACTTTC
once	TRBD1	TRBV7-2	TRBJ2-7	CASSPFQDRVWYEQYF	TGTGCCAGCAGCCCTTTCCAGGACAGGGTCTGGTACGAGCAGTACTTC
NA	NA	TRBV7-9	TRBJ2-7	CASSSQGTPYEQYF	TGTGCCAGCAGCTCGCAGGGGACTCCCTACGAGCAGTACTTC
NA	TRBD1	TRBV2	TRBJ1-4	CASENPGQGISIINEKLFF	TGTGCCAGCGAAAACCCGGGACAGGGTATATCCATCATTAATGAAAAACTGTTTTTT
NA	NA	TRBV3-1/TRBV3-2	TRBJ2-3	CASSSEGGPRTDTQYF	TGTGCCAGCAGCTCTGAGGGGGGGCCTCGCACAGATACGCAGTATTTT
NA	NA	TRBV20-1	TRBJ1-1	CSASKTARNTEAFF	TGCAGTGCTAGTAAGACAGCTAGGAACACTGAAGCTTTCTTT
NA	NA	TRBV7-9	TRBJ2-3	CASVPGYADTQYF	TGTGCCAGCGTCCCCGGCTACGCCGATACGCAGTATTTT
NA	TRBD2	TRBV6-2/TRBV6-3	TRBJ2-7	CASSSHSSGRAYEQYF	TGTGCCAGCAGTTCCCATTCGAGCGGGAGAGCCTACGAGCAGTACTTC
NA	NA	TRBV19	TRBJ1-6	CASSMGLTSPLHF	TGTGCCAGTAGTATGGGACTGACTTCACCCCTCCACTTT
NA	NA	TRBV7-9	TRBJ2-7	CASRAGISYEQYF	TGTGCCAGCAGAGCCGGCATCTCCTACGAGCAGTACTTC
NA	NA	TRBV7-9	TRBJ2-5	CASSLREETQYF	TGTGCCAGCAGCTTGAGGGAAGAGACCCAGTACTTC
NA	NA	TRBV18	TRBJ2-1	CASSPVGNEQFF	TGTGCCAGCTCACCAGTGGGCAATGAGCAGTTCTTC
NA	NA	TRBV5-6	TRBJ1-6	CASSPIPSSYNSPLHF	TGTGCCAGCAGCCCAATCCCGAGCTCCTATAATTCACCCCTCCACTTT